The 10 T cell receptor beta chains presented below share a single source sample, sequenced in a study of blood T cells in healthy people across ages. For the second PCR, which ran for roughly 6 to 11 cycles, a sample-barcoded 5' primer and a J-beta primer mix were used. TCRdb re-called the 5' RACE reads with MiXCR, one entry per CDR3 protein. The sample contains nearly 800,000 distinct CDR3 sequences, roughly three fifths of which appear only once. Source material: blood. Receptors were obtained from a man in his forties in good health.

The chain uses TRBV6-6 and TRBJ1-2, with D maybe TRBD1 (6 bases). Trimming took 5 bases from V and 4 from J, leaving 14 bases between them. Germline V lookup: CDR1 MNHNY, CDR2 SVGAGI (reference sequence). The CDR3 totals 14 residues. The CDR3 sequence: CASSDRGGGYGYTF. The CDR3 DNA reads as TGTGCCAGCAGTGATCGGGGGGGCGGCTATGGCTACACCTTC.

The chain employs TRBV7-2 and TRBJ2-4; 12 bases fit TRBD1. The J call is in doubt because the DNA end fits TRBJ2-7 better. The CDR3 totals 15 residues. Germline V CDR1 and CDR2: SGHTA, FQGNSA. DNA for the CDR3: TGTGCCAGCAGCCTGGGACAGGGGGCAACTCACGAGCAGTACTTC. As protein: CASSLGQGATHEQYF.

The gene calls are TRBV9 and TRBJ2-1, with 7 positions matching TRBD2. The V gene's germline CDR1 is SGDLS and CDR2 YYNGEE. This CDR3 is built from 15 residues. V trimming: 3 bases; J trimming: 0 bases; junction bases outside the gene matches: 3. The CDR3 coding sequence is TGTGCCAGCAGCGGCCGGGACTACTCCTACAATGAGCAGTTCTTC. Amino acid sequence: CASSGRDYSYNEQFF.

A few counts support this clonotype. The chain uses TRBV7-8 and TRBJ2-3; 8 nucleotides align to TRBD2. Unmatched junction bases numbered 12, after V lost 6 bases and J lost 4 bases. The CDR3 consists of 16 residues. In germline, CDR1 is SGHVS, CDR2 FQNEAQ. The CDR3 DNA sequence: TGTGCCAGCAGGATTGATAGCGGGGCAGGAGCAGATACGCAGTATTTT. This gives the protein CASRIDSGAGADTQYF.

There are a few counts of this clonotype. The rearrangement joins TRBV3-1 to TRBJ2-3, with D possibly TRBD2 on 6 matching bases. Trimming removed 0 bases from V and 6 bases from J, with 10 bases in between. Germline V gene sequence: CDR1 LGHDT, CDR2 YNNKEL (reference sequence). This CDR3 has 14 residues. This CDR3 is CASSQDPGSDTQYF. The CDR3 DNA follows: TGTGCCAGCAGCCAAGATCCCGGGAGTGATACGCAGTATTTT.

The genes are TRBV6-5 and TRBJ1-6; D possibly corresponds to TRBD1 (6 bases). The V end was cut by 6 bases, the J end by 9 bases, with 15 bases between. The CDR3 is 14 residues long. Germline loops: CDR1 MNHEY, CDR2 SVGAGI. For the CDR3, the DNA is TGTGCCAGCAGAAGACAGGCGAAGGGTTCACCCCTCCACTTT. This gives the protein CASRRQAKGSPLHF.

This clonotype was detected a few times. The chain joins TRBV20-1 to TRBJ2-5, with D tentatively TRBD1 (5 bases). The better agreement between TRBJ2-7 and the DNA end casts doubt on the J call. Germline assignment: CDR1 DFQATT and CDR2 SNEGSKA (reference sequence). This CDR3 comprises 15 residues. The CDR3 sequence is CSARDGLGPTYEQYF. The CDR3 nucleotides read TGCAGTGCTAGGGACGGCCTGGGGCCCACCTACGAGCAGTACTTC.

The V and J genes are TRBV6-6 and TRBJ2-3, with 7 nucleotides matching TRBD1. Germline CDR1 is MNHNY and CDR2 is SVGAGI (reference sequence). V was clipped by 7 bases and J by 9 bases; unmatched bases: 13. This CDR3 region has 14 residues. CDR3 sequence: CASTLGTATLTQYF. As DNA, the CDR3 is TGTGCCAGCACCCTCGGGACAGCGACCCTCACGCAGTATTTT.

The rearrangement joins TRBV29-1 to TRBJ2-3; weak D call: TRBD1 (5 bases). CDR3 size: 16 residues. Trimming removed 4 bases from V and 0 bases from J, with 17 bases in between. Germline CDR1 is SQVTM and CDR2 is ANQGSEA. The CDR3 spells CSVAPAGRWSTDTQYF. As DNA, the CDR3 is TGCAGCGTTGCTCCCGCAGGGCGATGGAGCACAGATACGCAGTATTTT.

This clonotype turned up a few times. This rearrangement joins TRBV9 to TRBJ2-5; D is undetermined. The tail of the sequence fits TRBJ2-7 better, so the J call may be wrong. Germline V gene sequence: CDR1 SGDLS, CDR2 YYNGEE. The CDR3 sequence is 11 residues long. As DNA, the CDR3 is TGTGCCAGCAGCGGCCAAAACGAGCAGTACTTC. This codes for CASSGQNEQYF.